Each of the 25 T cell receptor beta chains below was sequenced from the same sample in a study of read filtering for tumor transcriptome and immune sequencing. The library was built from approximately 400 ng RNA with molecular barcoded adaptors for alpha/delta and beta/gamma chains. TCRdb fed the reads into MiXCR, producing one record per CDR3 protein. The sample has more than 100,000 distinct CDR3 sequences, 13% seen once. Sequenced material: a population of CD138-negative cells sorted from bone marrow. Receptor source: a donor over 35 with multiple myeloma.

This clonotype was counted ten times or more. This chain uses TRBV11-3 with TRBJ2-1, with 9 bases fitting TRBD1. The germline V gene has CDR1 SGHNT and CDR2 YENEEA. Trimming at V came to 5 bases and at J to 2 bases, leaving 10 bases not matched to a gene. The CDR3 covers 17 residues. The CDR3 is CASSTIFGTGPYNEQFF. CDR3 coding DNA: TGTGCCAGCAGCACGATCTTCGGGACAGGGCCCTACAATGAGCAGTTCTTC.

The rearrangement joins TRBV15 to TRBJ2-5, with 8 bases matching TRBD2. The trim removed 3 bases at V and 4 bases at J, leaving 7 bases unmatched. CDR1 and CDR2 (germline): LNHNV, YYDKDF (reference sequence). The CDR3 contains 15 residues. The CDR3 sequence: CATSSRGRIGETQYF. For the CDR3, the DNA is TGTGCCACCAGCAGTCGCGGGAGGATTGGAGAGACCCAGTACTTC.

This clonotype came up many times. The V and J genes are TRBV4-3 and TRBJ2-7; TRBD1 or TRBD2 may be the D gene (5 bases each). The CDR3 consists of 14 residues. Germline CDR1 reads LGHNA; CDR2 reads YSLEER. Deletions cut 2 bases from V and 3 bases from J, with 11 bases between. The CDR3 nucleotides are TGCGCCAGCAGCCAATACGGGGCTAGCTACGAGCAGTACTTC. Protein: CASSQYGASYEQYF.

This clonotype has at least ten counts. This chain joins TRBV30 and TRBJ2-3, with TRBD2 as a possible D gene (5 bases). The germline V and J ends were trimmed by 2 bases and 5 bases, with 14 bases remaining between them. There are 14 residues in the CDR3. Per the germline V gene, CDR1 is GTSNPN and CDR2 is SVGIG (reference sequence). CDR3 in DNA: TGTGCCTGGAGTCCCGGGGTTTGGGGAGATACGCAGTATTTT. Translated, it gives CAWSPGVWGDTQYF.

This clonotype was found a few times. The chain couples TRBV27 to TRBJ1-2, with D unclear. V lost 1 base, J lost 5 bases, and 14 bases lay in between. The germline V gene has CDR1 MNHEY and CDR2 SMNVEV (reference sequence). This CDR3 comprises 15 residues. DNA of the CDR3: TGTGCCAGCAGTTTATTAGGCCACGAGACATATGGCTACACCTTC. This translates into CASSLLGHETYGYTF.

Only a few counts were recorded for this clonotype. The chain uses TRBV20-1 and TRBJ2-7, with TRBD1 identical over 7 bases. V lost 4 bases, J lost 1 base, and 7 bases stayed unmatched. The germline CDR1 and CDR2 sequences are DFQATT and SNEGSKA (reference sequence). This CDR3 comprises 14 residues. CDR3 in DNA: TGCAGTGCTACCGGGACAGCTGGTTCCTACGAGCAGTACTTC. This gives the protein CSATGTAGSYEQYF.

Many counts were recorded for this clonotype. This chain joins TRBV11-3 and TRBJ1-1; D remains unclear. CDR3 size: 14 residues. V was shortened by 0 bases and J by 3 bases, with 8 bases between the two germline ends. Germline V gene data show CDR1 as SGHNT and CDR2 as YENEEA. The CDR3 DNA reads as TGTGCCAGCAGCTTAGAAGCCTGGGACACTGAAGCTTTCTTT. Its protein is CASSLEAWDTEAFF. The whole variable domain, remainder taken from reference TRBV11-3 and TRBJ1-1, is EAGVVQSPRYKIIEKKQPVAFWCNPISGHNTLYWYLQNLGQGPELLIRYENEEAVDDSQLPKDRFSAERLKGVDSTLKIQPAELGDSAVYLCASSLEAWDTEAFFGQGTRLTVV.

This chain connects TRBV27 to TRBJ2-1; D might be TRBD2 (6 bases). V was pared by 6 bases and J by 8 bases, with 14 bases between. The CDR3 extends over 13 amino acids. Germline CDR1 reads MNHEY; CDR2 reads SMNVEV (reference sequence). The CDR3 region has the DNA TGTGCCAGCAGGGGGAGGACGGCTCATGAGCAGTTCTTC. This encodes CASRGRTAHEQFF.

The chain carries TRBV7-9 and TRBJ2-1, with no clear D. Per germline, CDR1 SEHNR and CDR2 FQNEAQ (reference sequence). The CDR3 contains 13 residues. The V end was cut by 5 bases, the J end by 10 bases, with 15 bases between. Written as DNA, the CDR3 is TGTGCCAGCAGCCCAGTGCTGGAATCGGAGCAGTTCTTC. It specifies CASSPVLESEQFF.

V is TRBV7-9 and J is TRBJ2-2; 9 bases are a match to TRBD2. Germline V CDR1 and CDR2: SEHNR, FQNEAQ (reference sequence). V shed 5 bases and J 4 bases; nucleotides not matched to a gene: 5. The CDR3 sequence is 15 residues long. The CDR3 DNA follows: TGTGCCAGCAGCATACTAGCGGGTGGCACCGGGGAGCTGTTTTTT. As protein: CASSILAGGTGELFF. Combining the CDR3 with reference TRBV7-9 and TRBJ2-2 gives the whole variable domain DTGVSQNPRHKITKRGQNVTFRCDPISEHNRLYWYRQTLGQGPEFLTYFQNEAQLEKSRLLSDRFSAERPKGSFSTLEIQRTEQGDSAMYLCASSILAGGTGELFFGEGSRLTVL.

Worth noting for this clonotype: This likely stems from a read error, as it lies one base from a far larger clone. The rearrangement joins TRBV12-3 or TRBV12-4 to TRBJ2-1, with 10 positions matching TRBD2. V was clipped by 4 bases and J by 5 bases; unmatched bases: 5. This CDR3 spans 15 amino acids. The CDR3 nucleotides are TGTGCCAGCAGTTGGCTAGCGGGAGAGGACAATGAGCAGTTCTTC. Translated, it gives CASSWLAGEDNEQFF.

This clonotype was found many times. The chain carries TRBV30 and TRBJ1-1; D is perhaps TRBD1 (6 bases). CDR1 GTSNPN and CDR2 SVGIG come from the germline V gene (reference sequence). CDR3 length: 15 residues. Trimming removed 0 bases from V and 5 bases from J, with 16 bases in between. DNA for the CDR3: TGTGCCTGGAGTGTACGGGGGCGAAGGGGTACTGAAGCTTTCTTT. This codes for CAWSVRGRRGTEAFF.

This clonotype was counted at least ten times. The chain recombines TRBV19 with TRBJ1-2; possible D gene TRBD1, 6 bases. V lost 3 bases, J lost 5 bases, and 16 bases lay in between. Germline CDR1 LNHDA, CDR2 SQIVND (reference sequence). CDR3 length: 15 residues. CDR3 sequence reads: CASSIEYRVIYGYTF. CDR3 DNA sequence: TGTGCCAGTAGTATTGAATACAGGGTTATTTATGGCTACACCTTC.

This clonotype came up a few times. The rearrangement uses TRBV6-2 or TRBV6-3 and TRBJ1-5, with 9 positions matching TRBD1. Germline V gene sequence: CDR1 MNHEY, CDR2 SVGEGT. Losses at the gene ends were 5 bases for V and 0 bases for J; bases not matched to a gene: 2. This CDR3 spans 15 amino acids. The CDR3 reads CASSRDRVSNQPQHF. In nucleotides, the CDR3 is TGTGCCAGCAGTCGGGACAGGGTTAGCAATCAGCCCCAGCATTTT.

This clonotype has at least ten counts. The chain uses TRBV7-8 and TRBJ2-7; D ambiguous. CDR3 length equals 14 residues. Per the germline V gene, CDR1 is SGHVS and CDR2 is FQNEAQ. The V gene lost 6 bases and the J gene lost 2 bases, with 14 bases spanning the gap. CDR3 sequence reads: CASSRGTVAYEQYF. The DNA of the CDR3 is TGTGCCAGCAGTCGAGGTACAGTAGCCTACGAGCAGTACTTC.

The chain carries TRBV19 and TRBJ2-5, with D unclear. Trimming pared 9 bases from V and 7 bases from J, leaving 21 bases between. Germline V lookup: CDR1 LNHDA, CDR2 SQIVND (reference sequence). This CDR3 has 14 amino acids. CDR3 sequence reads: CASHAPGPTRTQYF. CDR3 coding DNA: TGTGCCAGCCACGCCCCCGGGCCCACGAGGACCCAGTACTTC. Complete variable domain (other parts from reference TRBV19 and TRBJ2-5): DGGITQSPKYLFRKEGQNVTLSCEQNLNHDAMYWYRQDPGQGLRLIYYSQIVNDFQKGDIAEGYSVSREKKESFPLTVTSAQKNPTAFYLCASHAPGPTRTQYFGPGTRLLVL.

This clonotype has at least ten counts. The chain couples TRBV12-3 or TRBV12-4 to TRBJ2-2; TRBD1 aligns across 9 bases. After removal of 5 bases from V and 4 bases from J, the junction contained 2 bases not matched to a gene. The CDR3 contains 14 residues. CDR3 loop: CASSGTGFTGELFF. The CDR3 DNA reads TGTGCCAGCAGTGGGACAGGGTTCACCGGGGAGCTGTTTTTT.

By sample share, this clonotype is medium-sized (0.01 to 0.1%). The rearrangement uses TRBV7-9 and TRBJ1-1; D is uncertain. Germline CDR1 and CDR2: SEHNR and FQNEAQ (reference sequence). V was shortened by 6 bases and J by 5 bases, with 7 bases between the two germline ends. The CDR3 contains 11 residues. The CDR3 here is CASSLGTEAFF. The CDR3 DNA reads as TGTGCCAGCAGTTTGGGAACTGAAGCTTTCTTT.

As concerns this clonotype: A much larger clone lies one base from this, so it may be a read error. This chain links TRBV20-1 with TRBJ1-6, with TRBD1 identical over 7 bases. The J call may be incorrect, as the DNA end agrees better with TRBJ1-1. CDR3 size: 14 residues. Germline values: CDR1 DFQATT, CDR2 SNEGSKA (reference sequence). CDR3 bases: TGCGGTGCTAGGAAACAGGGGTTCGGCACTGAAGCTTTCTTT. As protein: CGARKQGFGTEAFF.

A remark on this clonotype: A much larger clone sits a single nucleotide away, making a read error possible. The CDR3, as DNA: TGCAGTGCTAGACCTGGTGACAGGTTACATAGCAATCAGCCCCAGCATTTT. Its translation: CSARPGDRLHSNQPQHF. The V call is TRBV20-1, the J call TRBJ1-5; D possibly corresponds to TRBD1 (6 bases). Trimming took 2 bases from V and 0 from J, leaving 17 bases between them. CDR3 length: 17 amino acids. Germline-derived CDR1 and CDR2 are DFQATT and SNEGSKA (reference sequence).

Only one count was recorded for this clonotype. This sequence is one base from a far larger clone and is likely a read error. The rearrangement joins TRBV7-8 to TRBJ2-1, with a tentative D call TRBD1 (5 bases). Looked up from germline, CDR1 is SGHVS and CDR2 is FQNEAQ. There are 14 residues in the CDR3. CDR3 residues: CTSSGQGSYNEQFF. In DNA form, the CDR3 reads TGTACCAGCAGTGGGCAGGGCTCCTACAATGAGCAGTTCTTC.

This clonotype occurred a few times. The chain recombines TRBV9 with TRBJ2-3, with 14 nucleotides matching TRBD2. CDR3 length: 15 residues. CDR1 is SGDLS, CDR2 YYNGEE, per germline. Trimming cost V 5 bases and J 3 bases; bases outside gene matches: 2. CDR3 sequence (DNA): TGTGCCAGCAGTGGACTAGCGGGAGGAACAGATACGCAGTATTTT. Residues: CASSGLAGGTDTQYF. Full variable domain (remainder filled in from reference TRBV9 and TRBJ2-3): DSGVTQTPKHLITATGQRVTLRCSPRSGDLSVYWYQQSLDQGLQFLIQYYNGEERAKGNILERFSAQQFPDLHSELNLSSLELGDSALYFCASSGLAGGTDTQYFGPGTRLTVL.

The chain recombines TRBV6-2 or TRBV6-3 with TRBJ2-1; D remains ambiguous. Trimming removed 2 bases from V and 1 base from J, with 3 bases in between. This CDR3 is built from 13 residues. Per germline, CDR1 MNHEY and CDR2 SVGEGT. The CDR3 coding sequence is TGTGCCAGCAGTTACCCTTCCTACAATGAGCAGTTCTTC. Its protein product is CASSYPSYNEQFF.

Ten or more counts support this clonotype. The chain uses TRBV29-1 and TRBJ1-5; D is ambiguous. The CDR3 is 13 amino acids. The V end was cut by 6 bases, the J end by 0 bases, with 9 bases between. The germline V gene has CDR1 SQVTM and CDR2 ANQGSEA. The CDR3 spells CSVARGSNQPQHF. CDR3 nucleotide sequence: TGCAGCGTGGCCCGGGGTAGCAATCAGCCCCAGCATTTT.

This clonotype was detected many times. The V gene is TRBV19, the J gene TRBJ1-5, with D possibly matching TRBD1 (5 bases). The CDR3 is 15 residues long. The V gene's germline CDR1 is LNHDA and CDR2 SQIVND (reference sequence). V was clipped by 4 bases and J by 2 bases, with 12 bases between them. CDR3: CASSKGREGNQPQHF. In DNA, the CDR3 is TGTGCCAGTAGTAAGGGGCGCGAAGGCAATCAGCCCCAGCATTTT.